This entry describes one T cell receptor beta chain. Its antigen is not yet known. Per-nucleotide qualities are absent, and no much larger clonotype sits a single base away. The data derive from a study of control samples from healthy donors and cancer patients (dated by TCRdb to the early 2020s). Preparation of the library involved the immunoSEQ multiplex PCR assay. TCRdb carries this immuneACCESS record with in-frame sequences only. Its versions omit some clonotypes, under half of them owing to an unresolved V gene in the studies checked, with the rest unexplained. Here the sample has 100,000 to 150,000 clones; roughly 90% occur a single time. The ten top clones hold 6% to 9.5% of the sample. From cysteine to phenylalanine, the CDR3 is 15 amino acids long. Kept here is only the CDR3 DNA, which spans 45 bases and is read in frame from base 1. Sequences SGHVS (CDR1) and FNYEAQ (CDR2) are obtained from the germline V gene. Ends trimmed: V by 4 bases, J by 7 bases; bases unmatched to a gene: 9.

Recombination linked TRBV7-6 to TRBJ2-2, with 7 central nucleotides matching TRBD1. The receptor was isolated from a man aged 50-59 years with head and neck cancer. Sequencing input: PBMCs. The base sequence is TGTGCCAGCAGCTCACCGACAGGGTCGGTCGGGGAGCTGTTTTTT. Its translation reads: CASSSPTGSVGELFF. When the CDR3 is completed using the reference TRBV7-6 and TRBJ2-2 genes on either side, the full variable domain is GAGVSQSPRYKVTKRGQDVALRCDPISGHVSLYWYRQALGQGPEFLTYFNYEAQQDKSGLPNDRFSAERPEGSISTLTIQRTEQRDSAMYRCASSSPTGSVGELFFGEGSRLTVL.